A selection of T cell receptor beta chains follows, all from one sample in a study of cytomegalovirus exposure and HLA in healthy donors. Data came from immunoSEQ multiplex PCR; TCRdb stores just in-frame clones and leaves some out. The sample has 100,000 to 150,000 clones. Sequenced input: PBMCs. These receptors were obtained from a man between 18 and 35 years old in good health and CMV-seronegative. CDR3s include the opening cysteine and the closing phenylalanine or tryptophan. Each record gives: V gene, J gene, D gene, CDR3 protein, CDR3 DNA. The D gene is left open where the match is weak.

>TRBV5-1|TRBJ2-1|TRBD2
CASSLGSWGGGHNEQFF
TGCGCCAGCAGCTTGGGCTCCTGGGGGGGAGGCCACAATGAGCAGTTCTTC
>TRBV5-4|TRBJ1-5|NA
CASSGPDSSNQPQHF
TGTGCCAGCAGCGGGCCTGACAGTAGCAATCAGCCCCAGCATTTT
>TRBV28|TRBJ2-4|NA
CASSLKGGFNGAKNIQYF
TGTGCCAGCAGTTTAAAGGGGGGGTTTAATGGAGCCAAAAACATTCAGTACTTC
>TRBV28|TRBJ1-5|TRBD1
CASSSPTGTGTPQHF
TGTGCCAGCAGTTCCCCGACCGGGACAGGCACGCCCCAGCATTTT
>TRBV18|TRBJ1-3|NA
CASSPQSVSGNTIYF
TGTGCCAGCTCACCACAGAGCGTCTCTGGAAACACCATATATTTT
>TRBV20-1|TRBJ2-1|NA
CSANRAEQFF
TGCAGTGCAAACAGGGCGGAGCAGTTCTTC
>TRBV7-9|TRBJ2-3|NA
CASRVQGTDTQYF
TGTGCCAGCAGAGTACAGGGCACAGATACGCAGTATTTT
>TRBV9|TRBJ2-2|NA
CASSVGGESAGELFF
TGTGCCAGCAGCGTAGGGGGGGAGTCGGCCGGGGAGCTGTTTTTT
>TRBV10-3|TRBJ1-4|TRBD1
CAISGIRQGEGATNEKLFF
TGTGCCATCAGTGGAATCCGACAGGGCGAGGGGGCAACTAATGAAAAACTGTTTTTT
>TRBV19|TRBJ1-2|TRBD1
CASSSRTGRDYGYTF
TGTGCCAGTAGTTCCCGGACAGGGAGGGACTATGGCTACACCTTC
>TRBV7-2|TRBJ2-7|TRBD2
CASSWGLAGVREQYF
TGTGCCAGCAGCTGGGGACTAGCGGGAGTCCGCGAGCAGTACTTC
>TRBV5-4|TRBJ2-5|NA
CASSLGAKETQYF
TGTGCCAGCAGCCTTGGGGCCAAAGAGACCCAGTACTTC
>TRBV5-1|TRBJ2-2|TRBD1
CASSTGVDAGELFF
TGCGCCAGCAGTACAGGGGTGGACGCCGGGGAGCTGTTTTTT
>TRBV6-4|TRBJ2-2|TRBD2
CASSDTSGNTGELFF
TGTGCCAGCAGTGATACTAGCGGGAACACCGGGGAGCTGTTTTTT